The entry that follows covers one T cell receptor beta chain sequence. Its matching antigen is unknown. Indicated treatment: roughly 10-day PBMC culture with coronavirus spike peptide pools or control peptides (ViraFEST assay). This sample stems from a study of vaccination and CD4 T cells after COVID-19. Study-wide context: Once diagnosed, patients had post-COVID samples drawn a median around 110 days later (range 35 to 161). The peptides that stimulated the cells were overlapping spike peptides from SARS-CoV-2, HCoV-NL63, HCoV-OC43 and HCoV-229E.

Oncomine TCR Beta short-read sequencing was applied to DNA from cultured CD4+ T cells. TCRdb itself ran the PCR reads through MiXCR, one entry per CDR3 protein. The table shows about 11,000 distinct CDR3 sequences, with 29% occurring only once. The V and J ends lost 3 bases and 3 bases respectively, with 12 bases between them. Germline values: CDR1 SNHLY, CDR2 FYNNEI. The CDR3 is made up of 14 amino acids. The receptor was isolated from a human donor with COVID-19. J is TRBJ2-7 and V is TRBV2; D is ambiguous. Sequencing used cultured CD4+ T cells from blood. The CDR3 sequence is CASSDSLPNYEQYF. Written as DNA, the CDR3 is TGTGCCAGCAGTGATTCTCTCCCCAACTACGAGCAGTACTTC.